These T cell receptor beta chains were read from a single sample in a study of blood T cell repertoires in COVID-19. Produced via immunoSEQ multiplex PCR; TCRdb's table is partial and in-frame only. The repertoire has 150,000 to 200,000 clones, about 86% of them found once; the top ten carry approximately 7%. The sequenced material came from peripheral blood. The receptors originated from a man aged 50 to 59 with active or convalescent COVID-19. The CDR3 runs from the conserved cysteine through the conserved F or W. Fields, in order: V gene, J gene, D gene, clone size, CDR3 protein, CDR3 DNA. The D gene is left open where the match is weak. Size tells how often a clone was seen (once, few, many) or the class of an expanded clone, and some rows leave it out.

v_gene: TRBV10-3
j_gene: TRBJ2-7
d_gene: TRBD1
abundance: -
CDR3aa: CAIQWGQNYEQYF
CDR3nt: TGTGCCATTCAATGGGGACAGAACTACGAGCAGTACTTC

v_gene: TRBV29-1
j_gene: TRBJ1-1
d_gene: -
abundance: -
CDR3aa: CSGRRVPTEAFF
CDR3nt: TGCAGCGGACGCAGGGTCCCCACTGAAGCTTTCTTT

v_gene: TRBV3-1/TRBV3-2
j_gene: TRBJ2-7
d_gene: -
abundance: -
CDR3aa: CASSQGVRGEQYF
CDR3nt: TGTGCCAGCAGCCAAGGGGTCCGCGGCGAGCAGTACTTC

v_gene: TRBV7-6
j_gene: TRBJ2-3
d_gene: -
abundance: -
CDR3aa: CASSHAGHSTDTQYF
CDR3nt: TGTGCCAGCAGTCATGCCGGACATAGCACAGATACGCAGTATTTT

v_gene: TRBV4-3
j_gene: TRBJ1-4
d_gene: TRBD1
abundance: -
CDR3aa: CASSQRGQATNEKLFF
CDR3nt: TGCGCCAGCAGCCAAAGGGGGCAGGCAACTAATGAAAAACTGTTTTTT

v_gene: TRBV28
j_gene: TRBJ1-1
d_gene: -
abundance: -
CDR3aa: CASSLEVGSLNTEAFF
CDR3nt: TGTGCCAGCAGTTTGGAGGTCGGCAGCTTGAACACTGAAGCTTTCTTT

v_gene: TRBV6-5
j_gene: TRBJ1-4
d_gene: TRBD1
abundance: -
CDR3aa: CASTSGDRENEKLFF
CDR3nt: TGTGCCAGCACTTCCGGGGACAGGGAGAACGAAAAACTGTTTTTT

v_gene: TRBV5-4
j_gene: TRBJ1-4
d_gene: -
abundance: -
CDR3aa: CASSPSSGGRNEKLFF
CDR3nt: TGTGCCAGCAGCCCTTCCTCCGGCGGGAGGAATGAAAAACTGTTTTTT

v_gene: TRBV6-6
j_gene: TRBJ1-5
d_gene: TRBD1
abundance: -
CDR3aa: CASRGGTGRYQPQHF
CDR3nt: TGTGCCAGCAGAGGGGGGACAGGTCGTTATCAGCCCCAGCATTTT

v_gene: TRBV27
j_gene: TRBJ1-2
d_gene: -
abundance: -
CDR3aa: CASSPLDSTYGYTF
CDR3nt: TGTGCCAGCAGCCCGCTGGACAGTACCTATGGCTACACCTTC

v_gene: TRBV6-5
j_gene: TRBJ1-1
d_gene: -
abundance: -
CDR3aa: CASSYAGVDTEAFF
CDR3nt: TGTGCCAGCAGTTACGCGGGGGTCGACACTGAAGCTTTCTTT

v_gene: TRBV4-2
j_gene: TRBJ2-7
d_gene: TRBD2
abundance: -
CDR3aa: CASSQATSGRYEQYF
CDR3nt: TGTGCCAGCAGCCAAGCGACTAGCGGGAGGTACGAGCAGTACTTC

v_gene: TRBV7-2
j_gene: TRBJ2-3
d_gene: -
abundance: -
CDR3aa: CASSLELFASSTDTQYF
CDR3nt: TGTGCCAGCAGCTTAGAGCTTTTCGCTTCTAGCACAGATACGCAGTATTTT

v_gene: TRBV6-2/TRBV6-3
j_gene: TRBJ1-5
d_gene: -
abundance: -
CDR3aa: CASSDRGRQAQPQHF
CDR3nt: TGTGCCAGCAGTGACCGGGGGAGACAAGCTCAGCCCCAGCATTTT

v_gene: TRBV7-6
j_gene: TRBJ2-5
d_gene: -
abundance: -
CDR3aa: CASSLAGLKETQYF
CDR3nt: TGTGCCAGCAGCTTAGCGGGACTTAAAGAGACCCAGTACTTC

v_gene: TRBV30
j_gene: TRBJ1-4
d_gene: -
abundance: once
CDR3aa: CAWSLQHGQKLFF
CDR3nt: TGTGCCTGGAGTCTACAACATGGGCAAAAACTGTTTTTT

v_gene: TRBV28
j_gene: TRBJ1-5
d_gene: -
abundance: -
CDR3aa: CASSLFAGSNQPQHF
CDR3nt: TGTGCCAGCAGTTTATTTGCGGGTAGCAATCAGCCCCAGCATTTT

v_gene: TRBV4-2
j_gene: TRBJ2-2
d_gene: -
abundance: -
CDR3aa: CASSPGVANTGELFF
CDR3nt: TGTGCCAGCAGCCCCGGGGTAGCTAACACCGGGGAGCTGTTTTTT

v_gene: TRBV27
j_gene: TRBJ1-2
d_gene: -
abundance: few
CDR3aa: CASSLGGSGGYTF
CDR3nt: TGTGCCAGCAGTTTGGGAGGGTCAGGAGGCTACACCTTC

v_gene: TRBV5-1
j_gene: TRBJ1-1
d_gene: -
abundance: -
CDR3aa: CASSTTVLTEAFF
CDR3nt: TGCGCCAGCAGCACCACAGTACTCACTGAAGCTTTCTTT

v_gene: TRBV7-9
j_gene: TRBJ2-5
d_gene: -
abundance: once
CDR3aa: CASSLVQQETQYF
CDR3nt: TGTGCCAGCAGCTTAGTTCAGCAAGAGACCCAGTACTTC

v_gene: TRBV6-1
j_gene: TRBJ2-1
d_gene: TRBD2
abundance: -
CDR3aa: CASSGTSGRAGEGEQFF
CDR3nt: TGTGCCAGCAGTGGGACTAGCGGGAGGGCCGGAGAGGGTGAGCAGTTCTTC

v_gene: TRBV7-9
j_gene: TRBJ2-2
d_gene: -
abundance: -
CDR3aa: CASSHSGTPGELFF
CDR3nt: TGTGCCAGCAGCCACTCCGGGACACCCGGGGAGCTGTTTTTT

v_gene: TRBV13
j_gene: TRBJ2-5
d_gene: TRBD2
abundance: -
CDR3aa: CASSLTSGSGETQYF
CDR3nt: TGTGCCAGCAGCCTAACTAGCGGGAGTGGAGAGACCCAGTACTTC

v_gene: TRBV19
j_gene: TRBJ2-5
d_gene: TRBD2
abundance: -
CDR3aa: CASSPPGLAGAQQETQYF
CDR3nt: TGTGCCAGTAGTCCGCCGGGACTAGCGGGGGCCCAACAAGAGACCCAGTACTTC

v_gene: TRBV5-1
j_gene: TRBJ2-7
d_gene: -
abundance: -
CDR3aa: CASSLEVGYQNEQYF
CDR3nt: TGCGCCAGCAGCTTGGAGGTCGGGTATCAGAACGAGCAGTACTTC

v_gene: TRBV3-1/TRBV3-2
j_gene: TRBJ2-1
d_gene: TRBD1
abundance: -
CDR3aa: CASSQDHRGRRNEQFF
CDR3nt: TGTGCCAGCAGCCAAGATCACAGGGGGCGCAGGAATGAGCAGTTCTTC

v_gene: TRBV29-1
j_gene: TRBJ1-3
d_gene: -
abundance: -
CDR3aa: CSAKSGVGRGGNTIYF
CDR3nt: TGCAGCGCCAAGTCGGGGGTTGGACGTGGTGGAAACACCATATATTTT

v_gene: TRBV9
j_gene: TRBJ1-6
d_gene: -
abundance: few
CDR3aa: CASSVGQTNSPLHF
CDR3nt: TGTGCCAGCAGCGTAGGACAGACTAATTCACCCCTCCACTTT

v_gene: TRBV24-1
j_gene: TRBJ2-6
d_gene: -
abundance: -
CDR3aa: CATSDPRGSGANVLTF
CDR3nt: TGTGCCACCAGTGACCCTCGGGGATCTGGGGCCAACGTCCTGACTTTC

v_gene: TRBV27
j_gene: TRBJ2-3
d_gene: TRBD1
abundance: -
CDR3aa: CASSWLGGTSTDTQYF
CDR3nt: TGTGCCAGCAGTTGGCTAGGGGGCACTAGCACAGATACGCAGTATTTT

v_gene: TRBV11-2
j_gene: TRBJ2-3
d_gene: -
abundance: -
CDR3aa: CASSLAGTDTQYF
CDR3nt: TGTGCCAGCAGCTTAGCTGGCACAGATACGCAGTATTTT

v_gene: TRBV7-2
j_gene: TRBJ2-2
d_gene: -
abundance: -
CDR3aa: CASSLRGIGVTGELFF
CDR3nt: TGTGCCAGCAGCTTACGGGGTATCGGGGTCACCGGGGAGCTGTTTTTT

v_gene: TRBV30
j_gene: TRBJ1-5
d_gene: -
abundance: -
CDR3aa: CAWSVRDNQPQHF
CDR3nt: TGTGCCTGGAGTGTCAGGGACAATCAGCCCCAGCATTTT

v_gene: TRBV19
j_gene: TRBJ2-1
d_gene: TRBD2
abundance: -
CDR3aa: CASGIGGNSYNEQFF
CDR3nt: TGTGCCAGCGGGATCGGGGGGAACTCCTACAATGAGCAGTTCTTC

v_gene: TRBV28
j_gene: TRBJ1-6
d_gene: TRBD1
abundance: -
CDR3aa: CASTQDRGPYNSPLHF
CDR3nt: TGTGCCAGCACCCAGGACAGGGGGCCCTATAATTCACCCCTCCACTTT

v_gene: TRBV24-1
j_gene: TRBJ2-2
d_gene: TRBD1
abundance: -
CDR3aa: CATSDVTGYTGELFF
CDR3nt: TGTGCCACCAGTGATGTGACAGGGTATACGGGGGAGCTGTTTTTT

v_gene: TRBV2
j_gene: TRBJ1-5
d_gene: -
abundance: -
CDR3aa: CASSDTRRGRQPQHF
CDR3nt: TGTGCCAGCAGTGACACTCGTAGGGGTCGGCAGCCCCAGCATTTT

v_gene: TRBV11-2
j_gene: TRBJ1-5
d_gene: -
abundance: -
CDR3aa: CASRHSNQPQHF
CDR3nt: TGTGCCAGCAGACATAGCAATCAGCCCCAGCATTTT

v_gene: TRBV16
j_gene: TRBJ1-1
d_gene: -
abundance: -
CDR3aa: CAKRSGSLGSTEAFF
CDR3nt: TGTGCTAAACGGTCAGGGAGCCTCGGGAGCACTGAAGCTTTCTTT

v_gene: TRBV6-6
j_gene: TRBJ2-7
d_gene: -
abundance: -
CDR3aa: CASSIPGQYEQYF
CDR3nt: TGTGCCAGCAGTATACCCGGACAGTACGAGCAGTACTTC

v_gene: TRBV7-9
j_gene: TRBJ1-5
d_gene: -
abundance: -
CDR3aa: CASSLDSGPQHF
CDR3nt: TGTGCCAGCAGCTTAGATTCCGGGCCCCAGCATTTT

v_gene: TRBV18
j_gene: TRBJ2-2
d_gene: TRBD2
abundance: -
CDR3aa: CASSPPSGRHTGELFF
CDR3nt: TGTGCCAGCTCACCACCGAGCGGGAGGCACACCGGGGAGCTGTTTTTT

v_gene: TRBV10-3
j_gene: TRBJ1-2
d_gene: -
abundance: once
CDR3aa: CAIKNTGNNYGYTF
CDR3nt: TGTGCCATCAAGAACACCGGGAATAACTATGGCTACACCTTC